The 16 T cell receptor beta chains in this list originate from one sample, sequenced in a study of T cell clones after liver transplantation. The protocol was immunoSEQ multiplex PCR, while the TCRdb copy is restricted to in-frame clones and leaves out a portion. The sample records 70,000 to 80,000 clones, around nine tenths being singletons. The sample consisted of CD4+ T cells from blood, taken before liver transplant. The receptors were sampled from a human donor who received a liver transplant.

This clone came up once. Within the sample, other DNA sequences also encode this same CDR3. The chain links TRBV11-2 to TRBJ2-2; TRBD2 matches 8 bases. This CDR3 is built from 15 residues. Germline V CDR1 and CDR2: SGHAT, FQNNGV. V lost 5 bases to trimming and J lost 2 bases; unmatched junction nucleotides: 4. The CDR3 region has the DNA TGTGCCAGCAGCCCACTAGCGGTCAACACCGGGGAGCTGTTTTTT. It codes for CASSPLAVNTGELFF.

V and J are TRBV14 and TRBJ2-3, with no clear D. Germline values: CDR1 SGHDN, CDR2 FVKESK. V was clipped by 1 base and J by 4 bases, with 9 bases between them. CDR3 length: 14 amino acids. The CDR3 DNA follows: TGTGCCAGCAGCCAAGCTCTTTCCCCAGATACGCAGTATTTT. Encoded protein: CASSQALSPDTQYF. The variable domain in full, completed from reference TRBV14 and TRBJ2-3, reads EAGVTQFPSHSVIEKGQTVTLRCDPISGHDNLYWYRRVMGKEIKFLLHFVKESKQDESGMPNNRFLAERTGGTYSTLKVQPAELEDSGVYFCASSQALSPDTQYFGPGTRLTVL.

The CDR3 loop is CASSPAGGSNEQYF. The CDR3 DNA reads TGTGCCAGCAGTCCCGCGGGTGGGAGTAACGAGCAGTACTTC. The V gene is TRBV28, the J gene TRBJ2-7, with D maybe TRBD2 (5 bases). This CDR3 has 14 amino acids. Germline V gene data show CDR1 as MDHEN and CDR2 as SYDVKM. Trimming pared 5 bases from V and 5 bases from J, leaving 16 bases between. The full variable domain, with the rest looked up from reference TRBV28 and TRBJ2-7, is DVKVTQSSRYLVKRTGEKVFLECVQDMDHENMFWYRQDPGLGLRLIYFSYDVKMKEKGDIPEGYSVSREKKERFSLILESASTNQTSMYLCASSPAGGSNEQYFGPGTRLTVT.

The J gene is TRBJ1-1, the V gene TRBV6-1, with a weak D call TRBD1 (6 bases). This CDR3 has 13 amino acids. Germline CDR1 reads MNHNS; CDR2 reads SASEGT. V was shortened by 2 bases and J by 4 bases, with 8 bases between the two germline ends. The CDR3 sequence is CASSERGSTEAFF. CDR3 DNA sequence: TGTGCCAGCAGTGAAAGGGGGTCCACTGAAGCTTTCTTT.

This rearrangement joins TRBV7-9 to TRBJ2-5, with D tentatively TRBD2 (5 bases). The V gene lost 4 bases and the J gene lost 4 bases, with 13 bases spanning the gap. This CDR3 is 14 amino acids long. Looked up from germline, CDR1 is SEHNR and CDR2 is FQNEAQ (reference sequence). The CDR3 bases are TGTGCCAGCAGCTCCCGGGTCGCGGGAGAGACCCAGTACTTC. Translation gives CASSSRVAGETQYF.

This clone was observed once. In nucleotides, the CDR3 is TGCAGCGTTGAAGTAGTGGCGGGAGGGCCCTCTTCCAATGAGCAGTTCTTC. Translated: CSVEVVAGGPSSNEQFF. This chain links TRBV29-1 with TRBJ2-1; 9 nucleotides line up with TRBD2. The V gene's germline CDR1 is SQVTM and CDR2 ANQGSEA. CDR3 length equals 17 residues. V shed 1 base, J shed 6 bases, and the junction held 13 bases outside the gene matches.

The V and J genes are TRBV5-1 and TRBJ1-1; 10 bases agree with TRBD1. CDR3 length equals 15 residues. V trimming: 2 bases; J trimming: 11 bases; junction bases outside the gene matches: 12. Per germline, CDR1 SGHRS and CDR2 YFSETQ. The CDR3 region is CASSLVLGQGKEAFF. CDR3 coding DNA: TGCGCCAGCAGCTTAGTTCTGGGACAGGGGAAGGAGGCTTTCTTT.

The DNA of the CDR3 is TGTGCCAGCAGTCCCGGGAAGGAACTATATCAGCCCCAGCATTTT. Translated, it gives CASSPGKELYQPQHF. The chain joins TRBV6-1 to TRBJ1-5, with D hard to call. The germline V gene encodes CDR1 MNHNS and CDR2 SASEGT. The V end lost 5 bases, the J end lost 5 bases, and 16 bases lay between the germline ends. The CDR3 consists of 15 residues.

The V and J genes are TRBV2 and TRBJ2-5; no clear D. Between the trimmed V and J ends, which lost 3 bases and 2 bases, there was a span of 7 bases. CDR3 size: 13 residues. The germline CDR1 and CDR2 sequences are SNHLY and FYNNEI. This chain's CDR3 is CASSDVGQETQYF. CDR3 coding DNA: TGTGCCAGCAGTGATGTTGGGCAAGAGACCCAGTACTTC.

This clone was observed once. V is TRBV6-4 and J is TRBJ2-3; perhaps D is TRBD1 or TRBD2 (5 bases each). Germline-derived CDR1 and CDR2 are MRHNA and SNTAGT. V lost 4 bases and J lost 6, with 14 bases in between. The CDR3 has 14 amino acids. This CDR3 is CASSALSGTDTQYF. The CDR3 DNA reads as TGTGCCAGCAGTGCCCTTTCCGGGACCGATACGCAGTATTTT.

The CDR3 bases are TGTGCCAGCAGCGTAGATCCTGGGCTGAACTACAATGAGCAGTTCTTC. Its protein product is CASSVDPGLNYNEQFF. The V call is TRBV9, the J call TRBJ2-1; D is unresolved. CDR1 and CDR2 (germline): SGDLS, YYNGEE. The CDR3 runs 16 residues. Trimming left V 0 bases short and J 3 bases short, with 13 bases between.

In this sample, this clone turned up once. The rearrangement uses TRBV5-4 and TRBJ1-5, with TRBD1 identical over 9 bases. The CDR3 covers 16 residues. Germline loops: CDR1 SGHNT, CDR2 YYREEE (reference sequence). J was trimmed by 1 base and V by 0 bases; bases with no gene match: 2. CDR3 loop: CASSLAGQGSNQPQHF. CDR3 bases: TGTGCCAGCAGCTTGGCCGGACAGGGGAGCAATCAGCCCCAGCATTTT.

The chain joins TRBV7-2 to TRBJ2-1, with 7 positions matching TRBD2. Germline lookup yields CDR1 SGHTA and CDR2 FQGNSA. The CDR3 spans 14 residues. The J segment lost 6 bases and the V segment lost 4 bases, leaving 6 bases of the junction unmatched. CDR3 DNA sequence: TGTGCCAGCAGCTGGGGACTATCGGGCAATGAGCAGTTCTTC. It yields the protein CASSWGLSGNEQFF.

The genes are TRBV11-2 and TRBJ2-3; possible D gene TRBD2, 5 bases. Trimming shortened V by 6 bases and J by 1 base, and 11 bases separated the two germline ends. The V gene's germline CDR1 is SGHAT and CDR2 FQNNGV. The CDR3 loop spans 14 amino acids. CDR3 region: CASSRGLGTDTQYF. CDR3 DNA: TGTGCCAGCAGTCGAGGGTTAGGCACAGATACGCAGTATTTT.

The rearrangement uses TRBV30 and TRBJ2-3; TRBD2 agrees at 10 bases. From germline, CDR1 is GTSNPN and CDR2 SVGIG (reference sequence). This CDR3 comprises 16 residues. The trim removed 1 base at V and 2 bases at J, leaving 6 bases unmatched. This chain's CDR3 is CAWSDGTSAFTDTQYF. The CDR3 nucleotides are TGTGCCTGGAGTGACGGGACTAGCGCATTCACAGATACGCAGTATTTT. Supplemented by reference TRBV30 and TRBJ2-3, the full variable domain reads SQTIHQWPATLVQPVGSPLSLECTVEGTSNPNLYWYRQAAGRGLQLLFYSVGIGQISSEVPQNLSASRPQDRQFILSSKKLLLSDSGFYLCAWSDGTSAFTDTQYFGPGTRLTVL.

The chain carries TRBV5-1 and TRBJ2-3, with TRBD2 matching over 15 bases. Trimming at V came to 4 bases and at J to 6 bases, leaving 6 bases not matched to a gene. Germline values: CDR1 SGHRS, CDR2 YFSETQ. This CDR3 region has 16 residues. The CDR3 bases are TGCGCCAGCAGCCCGGGGACTAGCGGGAGGTTTGATACGCAGTATTTT. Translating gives CASSPGTSGRFDTQYF.